The 32 T cell receptor beta chains below all came from one sample that was sequenced in a study of human T cells and chemical hapten exposure. Using its own MiXCR run on the RACE reads, TCRdb lists one record per CDR3 protein. The table shows about 400,000 distinct CDR3 sequences, with roughly 6% occurring only once. Noted time point: patch test 2, 6 weeks after DPC sensitization. Described treatment: therapeutic diphenylcyclopropenone sensitization with weekly scalp DPC. Here the sequenced sample was whole blood, taken in connection with sensitization to the hapten diphenylcyclopropenone (DPC). These receptors were taken from a woman aged 18 to 35 with alopecia areata. Some clones in this sample may be carry-over from other donors' samples.

The V and J genes are TRBV9 and TRBJ1-2; TRBD1 matches 7 bases. Germline CDR1 is SGDLS and CDR2 is YYNGEE. The CDR3 covers 15 residues. V shed 4 bases, J shed 7 bases, and the junction held 13 bases outside the gene matches. CDR3 bases: TGTGCCAGCAGCACGACGCAGACAGGGCTCGGTGGCTACACCTTC. Its translation: CASSTTQTGLGGYTF.

In its sample, this clonotype was seen many times. V is TRBV6-1 and J is TRBJ1-1; no clear D gene. The germline gives CDR1 MNHNS, CDR2 SASEGT. Trimming pared 0 bases from V and 6 bases from J, leaving 8 bases between. CDR3 length equals 13 residues. The chain's CDR3 is CASSEAGRSEAFF. CDR3 nucleotides: TGTGCCAGCAGTGAAGCAGGCAGATCTGAAGCTTTCTTT.

This clonotype was counted at least ten times. The V call is TRBV7-8, the J call TRBJ1-4; 11 bases match TRBD1. V gave up 7 bases and J gave up 0 bases; unmatched junction bases: 10. CDR3 length: 18 amino acids. Germline-derived CDR1 and CDR2 are SGHVS and FQNEAQ. CDR3 region: CASTTIWTGGTTNEKLFF. CDR3 nucleotide sequence: TGTGCCAGCACCACCATCTGGACAGGGGGCACAACTAATGAAAAACTGTTTTTT.

This sequence joins TRBV20-1 and TRBJ2-1, with D perhaps TRBD1 (5 bases). The CDR3 is 17 residues long. V was shortened by 3 bases and J by 1 base, with 19 bases between the two germline ends. Germline-derived CDR1 and CDR2 are DFQATT and SNEGSKA (reference sequence). The DNA of the CDR3 is TGCAGTGCTAGGGGCCAAGGAGACAGTCCGTCCTACAATGAGCAGTTCTTC. Protein: CSARGQGDSPSYNEQFF.

In this sample, this clonotype turned up many times. V is TRBV4-1 and J is TRBJ1-4; 8 bases are shared with TRBD1. This CDR3 region has 16 residues. J gave up 4 bases and V 4 bases, and 8 bases lay outside the gene matches. Germline CDR1 and CDR2: MGHRA and YSYEKL. The CDR3 loop reads CASSLSGGKSNEKLFF. The CDR3 DNA sequence: TGCGCCAGCAGCCTGTCAGGGGGCAAGAGTAATGAAAAACTGTTTTTT.

This clonotype was seen ten or more times. The V gene is TRBV5-1, the J gene TRBJ2-6; TRBD1 matches 9 bases. V trimming: 4 bases; J trimming: 3 bases; junction bases outside the gene matches: 5. Germline V gives CDR1 SGHRS, CDR2 YFSETQ. The CDR3 runs 16 residues. The CDR3 spells CASSSRTGDGANVLTF. The CDR3 DNA follows: TGCGCCAGCAGCAGCCGGACAGGGGATGGGGCCAACGTCCTGACTTTC.

This clonotype has more than one count but fewer than ten. The rearrangement joins TRBV6-5 to TRBJ2-7, with D hard to call. V dropped 5 bases and J dropped 3 bases, with 11 bases sitting between them. The CDR3 spans 13 residues. Germline-derived CDR1 and CDR2 are MNHEY and SVGAGI. Here the CDR3 DNA reads TGTGCCAGCAGTCCGCACAGTGGCTACGAGCAGTACTTC. This translates into CASSPHSGYEQYF.

This clonotype was counted at least ten times. The chain couples TRBV7-3 to TRBJ2-2, with 8 bases identical to TRBD1. The CDR3 runs 14 residues. Trimming removed 6 bases from V and 3 bases from J; junction bases left unmatched: 3. Germline CDR1 is SGHTA and CDR2 is FQGTGA. The CDR3 sequence: CASRATGDTGELFF. CDR3 DNA sequence: TGTGCCAGCAGGGCGACAGGGGACACCGGGGAGCTGTTTTTT.

This clonotype was counted at least ten times. This rearrangement joins TRBV7-9 to TRBJ1-6; possibly TRBD1 for D (6 bases). The CDR3 has 13 residues. V was clipped by 5 bases and J by 11 bases, with 13 bases between them. Germline V gives CDR1 SEHNR, CDR2 FQNEAQ (reference sequence). DNA for the CDR3: TGTGCCAGCAGCCTGGAGGGGGGAGCACCCCTCCACTTT. Translation gives CASSLEGGAPLHF.

The V call is TRBV9, the J call TRBJ2-3, with D unclear. Trimming pared 3 bases from V and 5 bases from J, leaving 13 bases between. This CDR3 is built from 14 residues. From germline, CDR1 is SGDLS and CDR2 YYNGEE. CDR3: CASSATYGRDTQYF. The CDR3 DNA reads as TGTGCCAGCAGCGCGACATACGGTAGAGATACGCAGTATTTT.

This clonotype has only a few counts. V is TRBV6-5 and J is TRBJ2-5; TRBD2 is a possible D gene (7 bases). Trimming shortened V by 0 bases and J by 1 base, and 12 bases separated the two germline ends. Per germline, CDR1 MNHEY and CDR2 SVGAGI. The CDR3 runs 16 residues. The CDR3 coding sequence is TGTGCCAGCAGTTACTCGAGTAGGGGGGGCCAAGAGACCCAGTACTTC. This gives the protein CASSYSSRGGQETQYF.

The chain has TRBV6-6 and TRBJ1-6, with TRBD1 as a possible D gene (5 bases). Per germline, CDR1 MNHNY and CDR2 SVGAGI (reference sequence). Trimming pared 3 bases from V and 7 bases from J, leaving 16 bases between. This CDR3 has 16 residues. The CDR3 DNA is TGTGCCAGCAGTTATCCGGCCTTGGGGCGGAATTCACCCCTCCACTTT. Translating it yields CASSYPALGRNSPLHF.

This clonotype was counted a few times. This chain's CDR3 is CASSTTGRGYTF. The CDR3 DNA reads TGTGCCAGCAGTACTACCGGACGTGGCTACACCTTC. The genes are TRBV6-2 or TRBV6-3 and TRBJ1-2; D unresolved. Germline loops: CDR1 MNHEY, CDR2 SVGEGT. This CDR3 spans 12 amino acids. The ends were cut back, 5 bases at V and 7 bases at J, with 11 bases in the middle.

This clonotype came up many times. This chain uses TRBV6-6 with TRBJ1-6; 10 bases agree with TRBD1. Looked up from germline, CDR1 is MNHNY and CDR2 is SVGAGI (reference sequence). V was pared by 6 bases and J by 14 bases, with 13 bases of the junction left unmatched. CDR3 length: 15 residues. CDR3 nucleotide sequence: TGTGCCAGCAGAGACGGGGGGACAGGGGTGTCGTCCCTCCACTTT. It yields the protein CASRDGGTGVSSLHF.

This clonotype showed up just a few times. The chain couples TRBV2 to TRBJ2-1, with TRBD2 matching 11 bases. V was clipped by 7 bases and J by 7 bases; unmatched bases: 18. CDR3 length: 18 amino acids. Germline V gives CDR1 SNHLY, CDR2 FYNNEI. The CDR3 DNA is TGTGCCAGCACCCCAGGGACTAGCGGTGATACCACCAGAAATGAGCAGTTCTTC. Translating gives CASTPGTSGDTTRNEQFF.

The chain combines TRBV25-1 with TRBJ2-7, with 10 positions matching TRBD1. Trimming took 8 bases from V and 4 from J; bases not matched to a gene: 5. The CDR3 covers 13 residues. Germline V gives CDR1 MGHDK, CDR2 SYGVNS. CDR3 residues: CASADRGNYEQYF. The DNA of the CDR3 is TGTGCCAGCGCGGACAGGGGGAATTACGAGCAGTACTTC.

The J gene is TRBJ1-6, the V gene TRBV6-5, with unresolved D. This CDR3 region has 17 residues. Germline-derived CDR1 and CDR2 are MNHEY and SVGAGI. V was pared by 0 bases and J by 2 bases, with 11 bases between. The chain's CDR3 is CASSYSRSSAYNSPLHF. The CDR3 DNA reads TGTGCCAGCAGTTACTCGCGAAGTAGCGCCTATAATTCACCCCTCCACTTT.

This clonotype was counted at least ten times. This chain connects TRBV7-2 to TRBJ1-3; 7 positions agree with TRBD1. Germline V gene sequence: CDR1 SGHTA, CDR2 FQGNSA. There are 15 residues in the CDR3. V lost 4 bases, J lost 4 bases, and 7 bases stayed unmatched. The CDR3 protein is CASSSRGPKGNTIYF. The CDR3, as DNA: TGTGCCAGCAGCTCGAGGGGGCCAAAAGGAAACACCATATATTTT. The full variable domain, in which reference TRBV7-2 and TRBJ1-3 provide the parts outside the CDR3, is GAGVSQSPSNKVTEKGKDVELRCDPISGHTALYWYRQSLGQGLEFLIYFQGNSAPDKSGLPSDRFSAERTGGSVSTLTIQRTQQEDSAVYLCASSSRGPKGNTIYFGEGSWLTVV.

The table lists this clonotype with many counts. The V gene is TRBV12-3 or TRBV12-4, the J gene TRBJ2-7; 7 bases line up with TRBD1. The junction had 8 bases not matched to a gene; V was cut back by 7 bases and J by 2 bases. This CDR3 has 14 amino acids. In DNA form, the CDR3 reads TGTGCCAGCATGGCCCCTGGACAGGCCTACGAGCAGTACTTC. It codes for CASMAPGQAYEQYF.

This clonotype was observed many times. The chain links TRBV5-1 to TRBJ1-1; D is undetermined. Per the germline V gene, CDR1 is SGHRS and CDR2 is YFSETQ. There are 14 residues in the CDR3. Deletions cut 7 bases from V and 3 bases from J, with 16 bases between. The CDR3 region is CASSLGGSDTEAFF. As DNA, the CDR3 is TGCGCCAGCTCGCTGGGTGGATCGGACACTGAAGCTTTCTTT.

This clonotype came up a few times. The chain uses TRBV4-2 and TRBJ2-3, with 8 bases that match TRBD2. This CDR3 spans 15 amino acids. V lost 6 bases to trimming and J lost 0 bases; unmatched junction nucleotides: 5. Per germline, CDR1 LGHNA and CDR2 YNFKEQ. The CDR3 bases are TGTGCCAGCAGGCGGGGGGACCCTAGCACAGATACGCAGTATTTT. It specifies CASRRGDPSTDTQYF.

There are a few counts of this clonotype. The J gene is TRBJ1-2, the V gene TRBV20-1; D remains unclear. V was clipped by 6 bases and J by 1 base, with 6 bases between them. The germline V gene has CDR1 DFQATT and CDR2 SNEGSKA (reference sequence). The length of the CDR3 is 11 residues. CDR3 region: CSAYINYGYTF. In DNA, the CDR3 is TGCAGTGCCTACATTAACTATGGCTACACCTTC.

This clonotype was picked up a small number of times. This CDR3 is CASSLRSPNSPLHF. As DNA, the CDR3 is TGTGCCAGCAGCTTAAGGTCGCCCAATTCACCCCTCCACTTT. V is TRBV7-2 and J is TRBJ1-6; unclear D gene. The CDR3 length is 14 residues. Germline loops: CDR1 SGHTA, CDR2 FQGNSA. The V end was cut by 2 bases, the J end by 7 bases, with 9 bases between.

This clonotype was observed a few times. The chain joins TRBV7-8 to TRBJ1-1; tentatively, D is TRBD1 (5 bases). Trimming removed 3 bases at V and 3 bases at J, with 14 bases between. This CDR3 has 15 amino acids. Germline V gene sequence: CDR1 SGHVS, CDR2 FQNEAQ. The CDR3 sequence: CASSFGGGGDTEAFF. The CDR3 DNA is TGTGCCAGCAGCTTCGGCGGTGGGGGTGACACTGAAGCTTTCTTT.

This clonotype was seen more than once but under ten times. The chain couples TRBV3-1 to TRBJ2-7; no definite D call. The CDR3 has 14 amino acids. With 8 bases removed from V and 1 base from J, the gap between germline ends came to 15 bases. The germline CDR1 and CDR2 sequences are LGHDT and YNNKEL (reference sequence). For the CDR3, the DNA is TGTGCCAGCGCCGCATTCGACGGGTCCTACGAGCAGTACTTC. Translated: CASAAFDGSYEQYF.

The sample holds many counts of this clonotype. This sequence joins TRBV3-1 and TRBJ1-1, with D unresolved. V lost 4 bases, J lost 7 bases, and 13 bases lay in between. Germline V gives CDR1 LGHDT, CDR2 YNNKEL (reference sequence). CDR3 length: 13 amino acids. CDR3 sequence: CASSLLASNEAFF. The DNA for the CDR3 is TGTGCCAGCAGCCTTTTAGCGTCGAATGAAGCTTTCTTT.

This clonotype was counted at least ten times. V is TRBV27 and J is TRBJ1-6; a possible D gene is TRBD1 (5 bases). Germline V lookup: CDR1 MNHEY, CDR2 SMNVEV (reference sequence). The CDR3 has 15 amino acids. V shed 3 bases and J shed 7 bases, with 13 bases lying between them. In DNA form, the CDR3 reads TGTGCCAGCAGTTTGGAAGGGGAGGGGAATTCACCCCTCCACTTT. Residues: CASSLEGEGNSPLHF.

This chain links TRBV29-1 with TRBJ1-2; D possibly corresponds to TRBD1 (6 bases). The CDR3 sequence is 15 residues long. V was shortened by 2 bases and J by 3 bases, with 16 bases between the two germline ends. The germline V gene has CDR1 SQVTM and CDR2 ANQGSEA. Here the CDR3 reads CSVEPAGHGDYGYTF. The CDR3 region has the DNA TGCAGCGTTGAACCGGCGGGACATGGAGACTATGGCTACACCTTC.

This clonotype was counted a few times. The chain carries TRBV29-1 and TRBJ2-6; D is unresolved. The V end was cut by 6 bases, the J end by 4 bases, with 7 bases between. The CDR3 spans 12 residues. The V gene's germline CDR1 is SQVTM and CDR2 ANQGSEA. The CDR3 DNA reads TGCAGCGTCCCCGCCGGGGCCAACGTCCTGACTTTC. This encodes CSVPAGANVLTF.

The gene calls are TRBV7-6 and TRBJ2-2, with a weak D call TRBD2 (5 bases). Germline V gene data show CDR1 as SGHVS and CDR2 as FNYEAQ. V was pared by 4 bases and J by 3 bases, with 12 bases between. The CDR3 spans 15 residues. CDR3 nucleotides: TGTGCCAGCAGCTCGCGGGCCATAGACACCGGGGAGCTGTTTTTT. As protein: CASSSRAIDTGELFF.

This chain links TRBV10-3 with TRBJ2-3, with TRBD2 as a possible D gene (5 bases). From germline, CDR1 is ENHRY and CDR2 SYGVKD. CDR3 size: 14 residues. Trimming stripped 7 bases from V and 4 bases from J, with 15 bases between. This CDR3 reads CAIKADPDADTQYF. CDR3 coding DNA: TGTGCCATCAAAGCGGACCCGGACGCAGATACGCAGTATTTT.

This rearrangement joins TRBV7-2 to TRBJ1-1, with a possible D match to TRBD1 (6 bases). Germline CDR1 SGHTA, CDR2 FQGNSA. The V and J ends lost 2 bases and 1 base respectively, with 14 bases between them. CDR3 length: 16 residues. The CDR3 sequence is CASSLSRTVQNTEAFF. Here the CDR3 DNA reads TGTGCCAGCAGCTTATCAAGGACAGTACAGAACACTGAAGCTTTCTTT.